Following are 30 T cell receptor beta chains from one sample sequenced in a study of shared clonotypes between healthy human individuals. Profiling relied on immunoSEQ multiplex PCR, and the TCRdb table lists in-frame clones only, not all of them. The data hold about 2.1 million clones, with about 92% observed a single time. CD45RO-negative, CCR7-positively selected cells formed the naive CD8 fraction, excluding terminally differentiated effector memory CD45RA+ cells. Material for sequencing was naive CD8+ T cells from PBMCs. The receptor set was obtained from a man in his late teens or twenties in good health. Some clones in this sample may be carry-over from other donors' samples.

This rearrangement joins TRBV30 to TRBJ1-2; 8 bases agree with TRBD1. Germline CDR1 and CDR2: GTSNPN and SVGIG (reference sequence). The CDR3 runs 15 residues. Losses at the gene ends were 0 bases for V and 0 bases for J; bases not matched to a gene: 3. The DNA for the CDR3 is TGTGCCTGGAGTGTAGGCAGGGGGCCTAACTATGGCTACACCTTC. Residues: CAWSVGRGPNYGYTF.

The V and J genes are TRBV5-1 and TRBJ2-7; maybe TRBD2 (6 bases). With 0 bases removed from V and 6 bases from J, the gap between germline ends came to 10 bases. The CDR3 has 13 residues. Germline CDR1 is SGHRS and CDR2 is YFSETQ. The CDR3 sequence is CASSLAFGGEQYF. CDR3 in DNA: TGCGCCAGCAGCTTGGCCTTCGGGGGCGAGCAGTACTTC. Complete variable domain (other parts from reference TRBV5-1 and TRBJ2-7): KAGVTQTPRYLIKTRGQQVTLSCSPISGHRSVSWYQQTPGQGLQFLFEYFSETQRNKGNFPGRFSGRQFSNSRSEMNVSTLELGDSALYLCASSLAFGGEQYFGPGTRLTVT.

This chain joins TRBV27 and TRBJ2-1; 8 bases are a match to TRBD1. Per the germline V gene, CDR1 is MNHEY and CDR2 is SMNVEV (reference sequence). V shed 5 bases and J 5 bases; nucleotides not matched to a gene: 11. This CDR3 has 16 amino acids. CDR3 sequence (DNA): TGTGCCAGCAGTCCCCTTCGACAGGGGCCCGACAATGAGCAGTTCTTC. Translation: CASSPLRQGPDNEQFF.

The rearrangement joins TRBV4-1 to TRBJ2-1, with D maybe TRBD2 (6 bases). The CDR3 consists of 16 residues. V lost 10 bases to trimming and J lost 4 bases, with 23 bases between them. CDR1 is MGHRA, CDR2 YSYEKL, per germline. CDR3 region: CATAPLAPTGYNEQFF. CDR3 DNA sequence: TGCGCCACCGCCCCCCTAGCGCCAACGGGGTACAATGAGCAGTTCTTC.

The rearrangement joins TRBV10-3 to TRBJ1-4, with D possibly TRBD1 on 5 matching bases. V lost 6 bases and J lost 8, with 22 bases in between. The germline gives CDR1 ENHRY, CDR2 SYGVKD. The CDR3 contains 16 residues. CDR3 protein: CAISLGRDPIREKLFF. CDR3 nucleotides: TGTGCCATCAGCTTGGGCCGGGACCCCATTAGGGAAAAACTGTTTTTT.

J is TRBJ2-3 and V is TRBV4-1; 7 nucleotides align to TRBD2. The trim removed 3 bases at V and 13 bases at J, leaving 7 bases unmatched. Germline CDR1 reads MGHRA; CDR2 reads YSYEKL. The CDR3 has 12 amino acids. The CDR3 loop is CASSHSGTNKYF. The CDR3 DNA sequence: TGCGCCAGCAGCCATTCCGGGACTAATAAGTATTTT.

The J gene is TRBJ2-2, the V gene TRBV29-1; D call uncertain. Deletions cut 6 bases from V and 4 bases from J, with 15 bases between. The CDR3 is 14 residues long. Germline CDR1 and CDR2: SQVTM and ANQGSEA. The CDR3: CSVPDWGSTGELFF. CDR3 in DNA: TGCAGCGTCCCAGACTGGGGAAGCACCGGGGAGCTGTTTTTT.

The chain combines TRBV19 with TRBJ2-3, with D unresolved. V was pared by 7 bases and J by 1 base, with 12 bases between. This CDR3 comprises 14 residues. The V gene's germline CDR1 is LNHDA and CDR2 SQIVND (reference sequence). CDR3 sequence reads: CASTPIVGTDTQYF. Written as DNA, the CDR3 is TGTGCCAGTACCCCTATAGTGGGCACAGATACGCAGTATTTT.

The gene calls are TRBV28 and TRBJ1-4, with a tentative D call TRBD1 (5 bases). The length of the CDR3 is 19 residues. Germline V gene data show CDR1 as MDHEN and CDR2 as SYDVKM. Trimming removed 2 bases from V and 6 bases from J, with 25 bases in between. CDR3 sequence reads: CASSLLFVGHLGPDEKLFF. CDR3 sequence (DNA): TGTGCCAGCAGTTTACTATTTGTTGGCCACCTGGGGCCGGATGAAAAACTGTTTTTT.

The rearrangement uses TRBV27 and TRBJ2-2; perhaps TRBD2 as D (6 bases). The V end was cut by 9 bases, the J end by 6 bases, with 29 bases between. The length of the CDR3 is 18 residues. Germline V lookup: CDR1 MNHEY, CDR2 SMNVEV (reference sequence). DNA for the CDR3: TGTGCCAGACCGCGCAGCCCCAGGCCGGGGGATTCGCCCGGGGAGCTGTTTTTT. This codes for CARPRSPRPGDSPGELFF.

The chain links TRBV5-6 to TRBJ2-7; 7 bases fit TRBD1. With 0 bases clipped from V and 0 bases from J, the junction kept 6 bases outside the gene matches. The CDR3 consists of 16 residues. Germline V gene data show CDR1 as SGHDT and CDR2 as YYEEEE. CDR3: CASSLASGQFSYEQYF. Written as DNA, the CDR3 is TGTGCCAGCAGCTTGGCGTCGGGACAGTTCTCCTACGAGCAGTACTTC.

The V gene is TRBV4-1, the J gene TRBJ2-7, with D possibly being TRBD1 or TRBD2 (5 bases each). V was trimmed by 1 base and J by 0 bases, leaving 13 bases between them. Per the germline V gene, CDR1 is MGHRA and CDR2 is YSYEKL. The CDR3 contains 16 residues. Written as DNA, the CDR3 is TGCGCCAGCAGCCAAGTGCCCGAGGGGCCCTCCTACGAGCAGTACTTC. Protein product: CASSQVPEGPSYEQYF.

This clone was observed a single time. The V gene is TRBV7-9, the J gene TRBJ2-7, with 10 bases aligning to TRBD1. Germline values: CDR1 SEHNR, CDR2 FQNEAQ (reference sequence). J was trimmed by 6 bases and V by 3 bases; bases with no gene match: 5. This CDR3 region has 14 residues. The CDR3 coding sequence is TGTGCCAGCAGCTTGACAGGGGGCGAGGGCGAGCAGTACTTC. Amino acids: CASSLTGGEGEQYF.

The chain joins TRBV27 to TRBJ1-2; weak D call: TRBD1 (5 bases). The germline gives CDR1 MNHEY, CDR2 SMNVEV (reference sequence). Trimming cost V 7 bases and J 4 bases, with 13 bases left between them. This CDR3 has 13 amino acids. Here the CDR3 reads CASMGLRPYGYTF. In nucleotides, the CDR3 is TGTGCCAGCATGGGACTGAGACCCTATGGCTACACCTTC.

V usage is TRBV28 and J usage is TRBJ2-1, with 9 bases that match TRBD1. CDR1 MDHEN and CDR2 SYDVKM come from the germline V gene. V lost 5 bases, J lost 3 bases, and 11 bases stayed unmatched. There are 17 residues in the CDR3. CDR3 nucleotides: TGTGCCAGCAGTCCGGCAACACAGGGGGCTAGCTACAATGAGCAGTTCTTC. Its translation: CASSPATQGASYNEQFF.

This chain links TRBV28 with TRBJ2-3, with a tentative D call TRBD1 (5 bases). This CDR3 has 17 residues. CDR1 MDHEN and CDR2 SYDVKM come from the germline V gene. V gave up 5 bases and J gave up 3 bases, with 21 bases separating them. CDR3 loop: CASSLPLVGQGTDTQYF. DNA of the CDR3: TGTGCCAGCAGTCTGCCCCTCGTGGGTCAGGGTACAGATACGCAGTATTTT.

The gene calls are TRBV5-1 and TRBJ2-7; TRBD2 aligns across 12 bases. Looked up from germline, CDR1 is SGHRS and CDR2 is YFSETQ. The V segment lost 4 bases and the J segment 3 bases; nucleotides outside the gene matches: 5. This CDR3 is 15 amino acids long. The CDR3 DNA sequence: TGCGCCAGCAGCCAGTGGACTAGCGGGAACTACGAGCAGTACTTC. As protein: CASSQWTSGNYEQYF.

This chain joins TRBV5-6 and TRBJ2-1, with D unclear. The germline gives CDR1 SGHDT, CDR2 YYEEEE. The CDR3 totals 15 residues. V was cut by 4 bases and J by 3 bases, with 14 bases left in between. The DNA of the CDR3 is TGTGCCAGCAGCGACTCTCTACTGAACTACAATGAGCAGTTCTTC. Translated: CASSDSLLNYNEQFF.

This chain's CDR3 is CASSLPGTIYGYTF. The CDR3 bases are TGTGCCAGCAGCTTGCCCGGGACAATTTATGGCTACACCTTC. The chain links TRBV5-6 to TRBJ1-2, with D tentatively TRBD1 (6 bases). The CDR3 is 14 amino acids. Germline CDR1 and CDR2: SGHDT and YYEEEE. V was trimmed by 1 base and J by 5 bases, leaving 12 bases between them.

The chain couples TRBV28 to TRBJ2-7, with 12 nucleotides matching TRBD2. This CDR3 spans 14 amino acids. J lost 11 bases, V lost 5 bases, and 10 bases had no gene match. In germline, CDR1 is MDHEN, CDR2 SYDVKM. Here the CDR3 reads CASSDRGLAGSKYF. CDR3 bases: TGTGCCAGCAGTGACCGCGGACTAGCGGGAAGTAAGTACTTC.

This sequence joins TRBV7-2 and TRBJ2-7; 9 bases are shared with TRBD2. The V gene's germline CDR1 is SGHTA and CDR2 FQGNSA. V shed 2 bases, J shed 5 bases, and the junction held 7 bases outside the gene matches. This CDR3 has 15 amino acids. The CDR3 is CASSLIAGAPHEQYF. The DNA for the CDR3 is TGTGCCAGCAGCTTAATAGCGGGAGCCCCCCACGAGCAGTACTTC. Based on the CDR3 plus reference TRBV7-2 and TRBJ2-7, the full variable domain is GAGVSQSPSNKVTEKGKDVELRCDPISGHTALYWYRQSLGQGLEFLIYFQGNSAPDKSGLPSDRFSAERTGGSVSTLTIQRTQQEDSAVYLCASSLIAGAPHEQYFGPGTRLTVT.

The gene calls are TRBV28 and TRBJ2-5, with D possibly being TRBD1 (7 bases). This CDR3 comprises 14 residues. Per germline, CDR1 MDHEN and CDR2 SYDVKM. V was cut by 5 bases and J by 5 bases, with 15 bases left in between. The CDR3 DNA reads TGTGCCAGCAGTCCCCCGACAGGGAGGGAGACCCAGTACTTC. Its translation: CASSPPTGRETQYF.

This clone was counted a single time. The same CDR3 arises from other DNA sequences in this sample as well. V is TRBV7-8 and J is TRBJ2-7, with 8 bases lining up with TRBD1. This CDR3 has 15 residues. Germline CDR1 SGHVS, CDR2 FQNEAQ. Trimming at V came to 3 bases and at J to 4 bases, leaving 8 bases not matched to a gene. This CDR3 reads CASSLDRDSSYEQYF. The CDR3 region has the DNA TGTGCCAGCAGCTTGGACAGGGATTCTTCTTACGAGCAGTACTTC.

The chain has TRBV28 and TRBJ2-5; TRBD2 matches 13 bases. J lost 4 bases, V lost 2 bases, and 4 bases had no gene match. This CDR3 region has 16 residues. Germline-derived CDR1 and CDR2 are MDHEN and SYDVKM. CDR3 residues: CASSLRTSGSRETQYF. CDR3 nucleotide sequence: TGTGCCAGCAGTTTAAGGACTAGCGGGAGTAGAGAGACCCAGTACTTC.

To note about this clone: Other DNA sequences in this sample translate to the same CDR3. This chain links TRBV9 with TRBJ2-7; D call uncertain. The germline V gene has CDR1 SGDLS and CDR2 YYNGEE. The ends were cut back, 0 bases at V and 3 bases at J, with 7 bases in the middle. The CDR3 spans 13 residues. The CDR3 loop reads CASSVGGNYEQYF. The CDR3, as DNA: TGTGCCAGCAGCGTAGGAGGCAACTACGAGCAGTACTTC.

This chain joins TRBV28 and TRBJ1-1; D is ambiguous. CDR3 length: 13 residues. The germline V and J ends were trimmed by 6 bases and 0 bases, with 8 bases remaining between them. Germline assignment: CDR1 MDHEN and CDR2 SYDVKM. Written as DNA, the CDR3 is TGTGCCAGCAGGCTACTCATGAACACTGAAGCTTTCTTT. Translating it yields CASRLLMNTEAFF.

Concerning this clone itself: This specimen includes other DNA sequences encoding the same CDR3. The J gene is TRBJ2-1, the V gene TRBV27; no clear D. Trimming took 6 bases from V and 4 from J, leaving 13 bases between them. There are 14 residues in the CDR3. CDR1 and CDR2 (germline): MNHEY, SMNVEV (reference sequence). CDR3 protein: CASSPVGSYNEQFF. DNA of the CDR3: TGTGCCAGCAGCCCGGTTGGGTCATACAATGAGCAGTTCTTC.

The CDR3 protein is CASSSGGLSEYF. CDR3 bases: TGTGCCAGCAGCTCAGGGGGACTTAGCGAGTACTTC. The chain has TRBV7-9 and TRBJ2-7; possible D gene TRBD1, 7 bases. Germline values: CDR1 SEHNR, CDR2 FQNEAQ (reference sequence). The CDR3 has 12 residues. The V and J ends lost 4 bases and 11 bases respectively, with 15 bases between them.

The chain couples TRBV6-5 to TRBJ1-5; maybe TRBD1 (6 bases). CDR3 length: 13 amino acids. V lost 6 bases to trimming and J lost 2 bases, with 8 bases between them. CDR1 is MNHEY, CDR2 SVGAGI, per germline. CDR3 amino acids: CASRPGGNQPQHF. CDR3 bases: TGTGCCAGCAGACCAGGGGGCAATCAGCCCCAGCATTTT.

The V gene is TRBV5-4, the J gene TRBJ1-5, with D unresolved. V lost 0 bases and J 9 bases, leaving 7 bases between the germline ends. The CDR3 totals 12 residues. Germline V gene lookup returns CDR1 SGHNT and CDR2 YYREEE (reference sequence). The CDR3 loop is CASSLGSGPQHF. CDR3 sequence (DNA): TGTGCCAGCAGCTTGGGTTCGGGGCCCCAGCATTTT.